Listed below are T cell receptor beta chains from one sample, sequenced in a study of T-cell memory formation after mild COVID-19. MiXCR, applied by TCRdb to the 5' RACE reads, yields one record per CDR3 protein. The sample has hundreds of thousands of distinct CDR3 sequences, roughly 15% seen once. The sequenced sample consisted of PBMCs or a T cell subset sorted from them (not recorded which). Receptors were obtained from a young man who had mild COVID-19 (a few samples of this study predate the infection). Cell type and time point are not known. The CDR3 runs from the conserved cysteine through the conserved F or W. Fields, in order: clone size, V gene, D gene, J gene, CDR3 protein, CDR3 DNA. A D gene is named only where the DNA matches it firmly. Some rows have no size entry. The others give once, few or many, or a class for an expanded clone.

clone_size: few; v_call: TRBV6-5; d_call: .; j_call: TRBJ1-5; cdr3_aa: CASRPGSNQPQHF; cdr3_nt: TGTGCCAGCAGGCCAGGGAGCAATCAGCCCCAGCATTTT
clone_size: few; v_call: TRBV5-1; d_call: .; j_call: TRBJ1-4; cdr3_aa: CASSLGAELFF; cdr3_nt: TGCGCCAGCAGCTTGGGTGCCGAACTGTTTTTT
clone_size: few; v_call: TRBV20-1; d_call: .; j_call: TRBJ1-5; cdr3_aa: CSASRRQGSVDQPQHF; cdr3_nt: TGCAGTGCTTCCAGAAGGCAGGGGTCAGTTGATCAGCCCCAGCATTTT
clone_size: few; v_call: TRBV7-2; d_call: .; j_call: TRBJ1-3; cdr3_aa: CASSSPGAGGNTIYF; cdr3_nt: TGTGCCAGCAGTTCCCCGGGCGCGGGAGGAAACACCATATATTTT
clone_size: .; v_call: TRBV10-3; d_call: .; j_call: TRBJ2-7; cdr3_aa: CAISESSLYEQYF; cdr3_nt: TGTGCCATCAGTGAGTCGTCCCTCTACGAGCAGTACTTC
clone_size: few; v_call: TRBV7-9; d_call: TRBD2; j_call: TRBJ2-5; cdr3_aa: CASPPQSVEYGGMPQYF; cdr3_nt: TGTGCCAGCCCGCCGCAATCGGTTGAGTACGGGGGGATGCCCCAGTACTTC
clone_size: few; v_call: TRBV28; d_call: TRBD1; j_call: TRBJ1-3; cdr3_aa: CASRSPGQGRFTIYF; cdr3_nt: TGTGCCAGCAGATCTCCGGGACAGGGAAGGTTCACCATATATTTT
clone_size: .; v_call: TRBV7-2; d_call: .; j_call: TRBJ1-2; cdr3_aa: CASSLGTARTYGYTF; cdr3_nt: TGTGCCAGCAGCTTAGGGACCGCCCGTACCTATGGCTACACCTTC
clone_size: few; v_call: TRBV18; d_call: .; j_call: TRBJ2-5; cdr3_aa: CASSLDRTQTTQYF; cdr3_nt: TGTGCCAGCTCACTTGACAGGACCCAAACGACCCAGTACTTC
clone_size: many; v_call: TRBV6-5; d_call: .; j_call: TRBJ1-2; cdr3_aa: CASSSLRDVCGYTF; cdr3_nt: TGTGCCAGCAGTTCACTCCGGGACGTTTGCGGCTACACCTTC
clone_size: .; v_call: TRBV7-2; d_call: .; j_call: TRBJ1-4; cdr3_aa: CASSLVRQGGEKLFF; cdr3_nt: TGTGCCAGCAGCTTAGTCCGGCAAGGAGGGGAAAAACTGTTTTTT
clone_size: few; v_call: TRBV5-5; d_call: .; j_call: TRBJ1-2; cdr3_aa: CASSLAGASSYGYTF; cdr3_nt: TGTGCCAGCAGCTTGGCCGGGGCCTCGAGCTATGGCTACACCTTC
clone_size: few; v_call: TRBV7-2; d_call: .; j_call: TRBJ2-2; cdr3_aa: CASSLRSTDTGELFF; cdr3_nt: TGTGCCAGCAGCTTAAGGAGTACGGACACCGGGGAGCTGTTTTTT
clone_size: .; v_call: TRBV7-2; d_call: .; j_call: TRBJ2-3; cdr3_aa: CASSLGTGVTDTQYF; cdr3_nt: TGTGCCAGCAGCTTAGGGACGGGAGTCACAGATACGCAGTATTTT
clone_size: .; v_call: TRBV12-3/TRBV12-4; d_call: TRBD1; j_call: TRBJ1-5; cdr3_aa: CASSLDRAWQPQHF; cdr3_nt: TGTGCCAGCAGTCTTGACAGGGCTTGGCAGCCCCAGCATTTT
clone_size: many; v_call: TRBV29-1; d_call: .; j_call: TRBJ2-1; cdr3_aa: CSVWGQGGDEQFF; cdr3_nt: TGCAGCGTCTGGGGGCAGGGGGGGGATGAGCAGTTCTTC
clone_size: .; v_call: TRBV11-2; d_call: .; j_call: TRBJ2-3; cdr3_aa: CASSLVGGYTDTQYF; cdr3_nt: TGTGCCAGCAGCTTAGTAGGCGGGTACACAGATACGCAGTATTTT
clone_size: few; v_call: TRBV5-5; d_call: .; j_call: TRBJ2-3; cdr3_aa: CASSIGRTTDTQYF; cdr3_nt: TGTGCCAGCAGCATTGGGAGGACCACAGATACGCAGTATTTT
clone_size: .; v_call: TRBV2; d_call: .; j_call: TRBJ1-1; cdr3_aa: CASSMTRRQDGTEAFF; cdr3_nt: TGTGCCAGCAGCATGACGAGACGACAGGACGGCACTGAAGCTTTCTTT
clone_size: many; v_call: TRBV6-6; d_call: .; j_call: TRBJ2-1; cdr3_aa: CASSYSSQGTNNEQFF; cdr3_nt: TGTGCCAGCAGTTACTCGAGCCAGGGTACCAACAATGAGCAGTTCTTC
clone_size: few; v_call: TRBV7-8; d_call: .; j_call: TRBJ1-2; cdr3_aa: CASSRGSSDYGYTF; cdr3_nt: TGTGCCAGCAGCCGCGGGTCAAGTGACTATGGCTACACCTTC
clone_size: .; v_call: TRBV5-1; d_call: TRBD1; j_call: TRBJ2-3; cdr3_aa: CASSSGQLRTDTQYF; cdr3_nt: TGCGCCAGCAGCTCGGGACAGCTCCGCACAGATACGCAGTATTTT
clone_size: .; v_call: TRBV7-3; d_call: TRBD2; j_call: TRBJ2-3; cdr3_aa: CASSLSGGLADTQYF; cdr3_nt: TGTGCCAGCAGCCTTAGCGGGGGGCTAGCAGATACGCAGTATTTT
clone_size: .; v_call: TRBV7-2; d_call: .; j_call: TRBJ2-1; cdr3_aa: CASYSSYNEQFF; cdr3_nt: TGTGCCAGTTACAGCTCCTACAATGAGCAGTTCTTC
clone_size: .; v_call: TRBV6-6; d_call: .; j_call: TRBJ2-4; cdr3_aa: CASSPGRKNAGKNIQYF; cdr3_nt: TGTGCCAGCAGTCCCGGTCGGAAGAACGCAGGCAAAAACATTCAGTACTTC
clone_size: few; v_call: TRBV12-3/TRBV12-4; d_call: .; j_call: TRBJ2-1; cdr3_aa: CASSLVRGTEQFF; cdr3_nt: TGTGCCAGCAGTTTAGTCCGGGGCACTGAGCAGTTCTTC
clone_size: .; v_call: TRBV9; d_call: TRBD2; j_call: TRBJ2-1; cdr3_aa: CASSSGLAGENNEQFF; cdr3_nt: TGTGCCAGCAGCAGCGGACTAGCGGGAGAGAACAATGAGCAGTTCTTC
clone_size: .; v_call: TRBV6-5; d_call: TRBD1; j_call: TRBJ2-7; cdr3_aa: CASTLTGSRVEQYF; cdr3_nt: TGTGCCAGCACCTTGACAGGGTCACGCGTCGAGCAGTACTTC
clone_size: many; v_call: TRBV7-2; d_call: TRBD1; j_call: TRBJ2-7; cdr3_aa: CASSLVGDRADEQYF; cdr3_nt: TGTGCCAGCAGCTTAGTTGGGGACAGGGCAGACGAGCAGTACTTC
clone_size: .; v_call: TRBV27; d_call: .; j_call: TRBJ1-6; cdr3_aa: CASRSPLRSYTSPLHF; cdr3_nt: TGTGCCAGCAGATCTCCCTTGCGCTCCTATACTTCACCCCTCCACTTT
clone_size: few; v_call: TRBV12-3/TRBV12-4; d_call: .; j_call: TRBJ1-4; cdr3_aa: CASSLGYRTGTNEKLFF; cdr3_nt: TGTGCCAGCAGTTTAGGCTACAGGACGGGAACAAATGAAAAACTGTTTTTT
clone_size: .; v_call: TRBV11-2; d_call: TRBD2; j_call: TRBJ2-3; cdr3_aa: CASSSTSGLAVTQYF; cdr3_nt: TGTGCCAGCAGTTCAACCTCGGGACTAGCGGTTACGCAGTATTTT
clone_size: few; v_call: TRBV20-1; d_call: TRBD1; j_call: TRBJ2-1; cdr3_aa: CSARKVQGGAEQFF; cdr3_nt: TGCAGTGCTAGAAAGGTACAGGGGGGCGCTGAGCAGTTCTTC
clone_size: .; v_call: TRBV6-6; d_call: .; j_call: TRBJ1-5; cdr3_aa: CASSYPLTEYSNQPQHF; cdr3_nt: TGTGCCAGCAGTTACCCATTGACAGAGTATAGCAATCAGCCCCAGCATTTT
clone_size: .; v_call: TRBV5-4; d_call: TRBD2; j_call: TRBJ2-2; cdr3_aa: CASSWASGTGELFF; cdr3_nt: TGTGCCAGCAGTTGGGCTAGCGGCACCGGGGAGCTGTTTTTT
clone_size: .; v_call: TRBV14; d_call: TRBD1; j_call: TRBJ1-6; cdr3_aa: CASSQVGTVGSPLHF; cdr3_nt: TGTGCCAGCAGCCAAGTTGGGACAGTCGGTTCACCCCTCCACTTT
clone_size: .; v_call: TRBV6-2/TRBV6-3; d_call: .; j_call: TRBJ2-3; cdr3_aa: CASSGGRSTDTQYF; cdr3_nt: TGTGCCAGCAGTGGGGGCCGTAGCACAGATACGCAGTATTTT
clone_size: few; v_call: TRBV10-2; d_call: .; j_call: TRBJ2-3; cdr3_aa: CASSEPGGDTQYF; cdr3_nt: TGCGCCAGCAGTGAACCCGGAGGAGATACGCAGTATTTT
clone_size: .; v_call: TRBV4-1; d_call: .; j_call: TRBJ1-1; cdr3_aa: CASSQPHLGGRNTEAFF; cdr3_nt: TGCGCCAGCAGCCAACCACATCTGGGGGGGAGGAACACTGAAGCTTTCTTT
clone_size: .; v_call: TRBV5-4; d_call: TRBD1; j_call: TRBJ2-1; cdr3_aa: CASSPDRVNEQFF; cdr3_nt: TGTGCCAGCAGCCCGGACAGGGTTAATGAGCAGTTCTTC
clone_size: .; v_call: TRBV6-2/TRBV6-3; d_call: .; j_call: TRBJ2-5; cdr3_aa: CASKGQEGGAQYF; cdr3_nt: TGTGCCAGCAAGGGACAGGAGGGGGGGGCCCAGTACTTC
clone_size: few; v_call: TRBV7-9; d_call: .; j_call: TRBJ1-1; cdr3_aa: CASSLVGLNTEAFF; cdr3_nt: TGTGCCAGCAGCTTAGTGGGGCTGAACACTGAAGCTTTCTTT
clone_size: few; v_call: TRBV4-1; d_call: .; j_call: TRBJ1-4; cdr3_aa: CASSQGADLFDEKLFF; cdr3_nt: TGCGCCAGCAGCCAGGGGGCGGACCTTTTTGATGAAAAACTGTTTTTT
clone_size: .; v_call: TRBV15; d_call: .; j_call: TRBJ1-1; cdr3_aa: CATSRDPNTEAFF; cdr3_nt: TGTGCCACCAGCAGAGATCCGAACACTGAAGCTTTCTTT
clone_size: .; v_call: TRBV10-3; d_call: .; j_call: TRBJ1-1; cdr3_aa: CASGEQMNTEAFF; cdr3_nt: TGTGCCTCGGGGGAACAGATGAACACTGAAGCTTTCTTT
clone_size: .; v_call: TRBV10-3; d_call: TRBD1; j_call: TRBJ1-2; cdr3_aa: CAISEGQAYGYTF; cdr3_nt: TGTGCCATCAGTGAGGGACAGGCCTATGGCTACACCTTC
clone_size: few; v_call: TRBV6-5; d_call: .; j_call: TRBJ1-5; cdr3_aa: CASSYQRDQPQHF; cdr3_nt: TGTGCCAGCAGTTACCAACGGGATCAGCCCCAGCATTTT
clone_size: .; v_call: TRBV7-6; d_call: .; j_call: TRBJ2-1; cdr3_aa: CASSESPAYNEQFF; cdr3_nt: TGTGCCAGCAGCGAAAGCCCAGCGTACAATGAGCAGTTCTTC
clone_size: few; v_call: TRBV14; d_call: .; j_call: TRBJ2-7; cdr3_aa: CASSQGTGFSEQYF; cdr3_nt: TGTGCCAGCAGCCAAGGCACAGGGTTTTCCGAGCAGTACTTC
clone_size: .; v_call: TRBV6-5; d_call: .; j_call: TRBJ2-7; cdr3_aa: CASSYQGGQLYEQYF; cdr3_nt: TGTGCCAGCAGTTACCAGGGGGGGCAACTCTACGAGCAGTACTTC
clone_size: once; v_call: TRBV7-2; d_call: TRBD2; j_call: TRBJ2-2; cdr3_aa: CASSGGGAGTGELFF; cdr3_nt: TGTGCCAGCAGCGGCGGGGGAGCGGGCACCGGGGAGCTGTTTTTT